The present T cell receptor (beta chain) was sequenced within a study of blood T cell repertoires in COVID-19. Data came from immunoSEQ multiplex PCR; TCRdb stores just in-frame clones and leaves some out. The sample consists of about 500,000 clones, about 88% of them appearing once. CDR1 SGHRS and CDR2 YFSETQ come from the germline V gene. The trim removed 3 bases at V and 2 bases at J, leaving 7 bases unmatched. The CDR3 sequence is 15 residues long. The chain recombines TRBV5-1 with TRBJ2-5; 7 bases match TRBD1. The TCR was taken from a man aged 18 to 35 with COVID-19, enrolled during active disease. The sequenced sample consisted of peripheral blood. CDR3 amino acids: CASSSGTVGQETQYF. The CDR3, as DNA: TGCGCCAGCAGCTCCGGGACAGTAGGGCAAGAGACCCAGTACTTC.